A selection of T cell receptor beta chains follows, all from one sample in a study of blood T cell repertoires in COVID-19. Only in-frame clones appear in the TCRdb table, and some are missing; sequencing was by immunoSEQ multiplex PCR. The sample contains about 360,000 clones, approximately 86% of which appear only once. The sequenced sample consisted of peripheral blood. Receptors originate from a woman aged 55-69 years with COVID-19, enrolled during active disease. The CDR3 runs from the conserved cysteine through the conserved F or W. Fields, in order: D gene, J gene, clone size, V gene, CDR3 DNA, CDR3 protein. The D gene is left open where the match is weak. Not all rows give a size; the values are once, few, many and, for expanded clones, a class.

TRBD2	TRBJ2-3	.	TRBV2	TGTGCCAGCAGTGGAGGACTAGCGGTTGGAGGAGATACGCAGTATTTT	CASSGGLAVGGDTQYF
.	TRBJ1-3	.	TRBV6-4	TGTGCCAGCAGTGAACCGGGATCTGGAAACACCATATATTTT	CASSEPGSGNTIYF
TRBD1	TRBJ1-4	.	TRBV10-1	TGCGCCAGCAGTGAGAAGAATAAGACGGGACAGACTCTAATTGTTTTT	CASSEKNKTGQTLIVF
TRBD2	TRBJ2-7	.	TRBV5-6	TGTGCCAGCAGCGACCTAGCGGGGGGACCCTACGAGCAGTACTTC	CASSDLAGGPYEQYF
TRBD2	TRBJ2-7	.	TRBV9	TGTGCCAGCAGCGGCGGGACTAGCGGGGAGTACGAGCAGTACTTC	CASSGGTSGEYEQYF
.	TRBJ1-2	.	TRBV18	TGTGCCAGCTCACCACTGGGGGGAAACTATGGCTACACCTTC	CASSPLGGNYGYTF
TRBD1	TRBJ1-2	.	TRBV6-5	TGTGCCAGCAGACCGAGACAGGGAGGACCCAGTGGCTACACCTTC	CASRPRQGGPSGYTF
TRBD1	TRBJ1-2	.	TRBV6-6	TGTGCCAGCAGTACTGCCCGGGACAGCCGTTTTGGCTACACCTTC	CASSTARDSRFGYTF
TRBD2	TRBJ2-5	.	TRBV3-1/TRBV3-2	TGTGCCAGCAGCCCAAATGCGGGCGGGGGAGAGACCCAGTACTTC	CASSPNAGGGETQYF
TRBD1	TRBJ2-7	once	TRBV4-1	TGCGCCAGCAGCCTCTCGGGACAGGGGGCAGACGAGCAGTACTTC	CASSLSGQGADEQYF
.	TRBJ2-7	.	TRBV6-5	TGTGCCAGCAGCCAGGGGACTAAAAGCTCCTACGAGCAGTACTTC	CASSQGTKSSYEQYF
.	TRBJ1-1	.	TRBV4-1	TGCGCCAGCAGCCAACTCCAGGGGTTTATGGACACTGAAGCTTTCTTT	CASSQLQGFMDTEAFF
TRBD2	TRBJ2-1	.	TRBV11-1	TGTGCCAGCCGCGACCGGGGGGACTCCTACAATGAGCAGTTCTTC	CASRDRGDSYNEQFF
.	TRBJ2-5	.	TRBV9	TGTGCCAGCAGCGATACCCACGAGAGGGAGACCCAGTACTTC	CASSDTHERETQYF
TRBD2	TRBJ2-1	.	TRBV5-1	TGCGCCAGCAGCTTGGGGAGCGGGGCATCGGATGAGCAGTTCTTC	CASSLGSGASDEQFF
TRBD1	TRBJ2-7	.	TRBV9	TGTGCCAGCAGCATAGCCAGGGACAGCCAATACTACGAGCAGTACTTC	CASSIARDSQYYEQYF
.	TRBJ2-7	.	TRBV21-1	TGTGCCAGCAGCAATGGGCGCTTCCCCTACGAGCAGTACTTC	CASSNGRFPYEQYF
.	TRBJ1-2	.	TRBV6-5	TGTGCCAGCAGTTACTCTACGGGGGTAGGGTATGGCTACACCTTC	CASSYSTGVGYGYTF
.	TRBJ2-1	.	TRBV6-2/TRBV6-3	TGTGCCAGCAGTTACGGAGACCGAGGGTATGAGCAGTTCTTC	CASSYGDRGYEQFF
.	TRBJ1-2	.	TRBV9	TGTGCCAGCAGTGTTGGGGCGCGTGGCTACACCTTC	CASSVGARGYTF
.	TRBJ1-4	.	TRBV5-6	TGTGCCAGCAGCTTTGGGCGGGGAGGGGTGGCTAATGAAAAACTGTTTTTT	CASSFGRGGVANEKLFF
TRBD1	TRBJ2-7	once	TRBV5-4	TGTGCCAGCAGCCTCTGGGACAGCTCCTACGAGCAGTACTTC	CASSLWDSSYEQYF
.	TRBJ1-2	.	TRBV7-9	TGTGCCAGCAGCTCGACAGACTATGGCTACACCTTC	CASSSTDYGYTF
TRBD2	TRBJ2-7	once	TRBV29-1	TGCAGCGTTCGGGGGGGAGCTGTATACGAGCAGTACTTC	CSVRGGAVYEQYF
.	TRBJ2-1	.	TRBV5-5	TGTGCCAGCAGCTTCAGGGCCTCCTACAATGAGCAGTTCTTC	CASSFRASYNEQFF
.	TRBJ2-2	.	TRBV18	TGTGCCAGCTCACCTTCCCCGGGACACTGGAACACCGGGGAGCTGTTTTTT	CASSPSPGHWNTGELFF
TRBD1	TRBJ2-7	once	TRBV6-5	TGTGCCAGCAGTTACTCTTGGGACAGGGGGATCCCAAACTTC	CASSYSWDRGIPNF
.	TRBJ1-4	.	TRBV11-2	TGTGCCAGCAGCTTGTTCGGAGGAACTAATGAAAAACTGTTTTTT	CASSLFGGTNEKLFF
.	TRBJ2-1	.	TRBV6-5	TGTGCCAGCCGAGTAGATCTCTACAATGAGCAGTTCTTC	CASRVDLYNEQFF
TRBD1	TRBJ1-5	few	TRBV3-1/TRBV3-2	TGTGCCAGCAGCCGTGGGACAGCTAATCAGCCCCAGCATTTT	CASSRGTANQPQHF
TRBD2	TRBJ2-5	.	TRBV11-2	TGTGCCAGCCGACGGGGGGGCGAAGAGACCCAGTACTTC	CASRRGGEETQYF
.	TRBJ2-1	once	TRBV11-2	TGTGCCAGCAGCTTAGACCCCCACCCAGGCTACAATGAGCAGTTCTTC	CASSLDPHPGYNEQFF
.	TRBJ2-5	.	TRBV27	TGTGCCAGCAGTTTATCTCCCACGACAGTGAAAGAGACCCAGTACTTC	CASSLSPTTVKETQYF
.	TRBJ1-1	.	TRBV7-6	TGTGCCAGCAGCTTAGTCACACACAACACTGAAGCTTTCTTT	CASSLVTHNTEAFF
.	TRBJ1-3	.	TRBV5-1	TGCGCCAGCAGCTTGACCGGGACTCAGGGAAACACCATATATTTT	CASSLTGTQGNTIYF
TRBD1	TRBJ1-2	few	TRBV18	TGTGCCAGCTCACCCACAGGGGATGGCTACACCTTC	CASSPTGDGYTF
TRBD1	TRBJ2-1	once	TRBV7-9	TGTGCCAGCGAAACAGGGGTCCCCTACAATGAGCAGTTCTTC	CASETGVPYNEQFF
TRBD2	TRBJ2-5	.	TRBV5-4	TGTGCCAGCAGCTTGGGACTAGCGGGGGCCCAAGAGACCCAGTACTTC	CASSLGLAGAQETQYF
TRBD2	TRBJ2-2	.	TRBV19	TGTGCCAGTAGTACGGGACTAGCGGGCACCGGGGAGCTGTTTTTT	CASSTGLAGTGELFF
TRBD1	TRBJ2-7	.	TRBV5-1	TGCGCCAGCAGTGGGTCGAAGACAGGGGAGCTCTACGAGCAGTACTTC	CASSGSKTGELYEQYF
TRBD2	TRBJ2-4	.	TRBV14	TGTGCCAGCAGCCAAGATTCAAGACTAGCGGGGCTAGCCAAAAACATTCAGTACTTC	CASSQDSRLAGLAKNIQYF
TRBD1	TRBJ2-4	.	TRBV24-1	TGTGCCACCAGTGAATCCCCACCGGGACAGGGGACTATTCAGTACTTC	CATSESPPGQGTIQYF
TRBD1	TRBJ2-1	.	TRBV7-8	TGTGCCAGCAGCTTGGACAGGGGGCCCCCCAATGAGCAGTTCTTC	CASSLDRGPPNEQFF
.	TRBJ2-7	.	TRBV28	TGTGCCAGCAGGCCATCGGGGGGCCATGGATACGAGCAGTACTTC	CASRPSGGHGYEQYF
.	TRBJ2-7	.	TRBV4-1	TGCGCCAGCAGCCACCCCCTGTCCACCCGCTATGGCGAGCAGTACTTC	CASSHPLSTRYGEQYF
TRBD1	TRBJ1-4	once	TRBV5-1	TGCGCCAGCAGCCAGGGATTGACAGGGGGCGTTTTGACTAATGAAAAACTGTTTTTT	CASSQGLTGGVLTNEKLFF
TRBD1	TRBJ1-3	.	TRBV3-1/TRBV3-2	TGTGCCAGCAGCCAAACTAGGGGGCTTAGAGGAAACACCATATATTTT	CASSQTRGLRGNTIYF
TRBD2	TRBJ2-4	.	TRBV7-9	TGTGCCAGCAGCGCACGACTAGCTACCAAAAACATTCAGTACTTC	CASSARLATKNIQYF
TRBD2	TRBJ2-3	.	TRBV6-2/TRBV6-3	TGTGCCAGCAGTCCACGACTAGCGGCGACAGATACGCAGTATTTT	CASSPRLAATDTQYF
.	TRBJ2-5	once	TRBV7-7	TGTGCCAGCAGCTTACTGGCTCAAGAGACCCAGTACTTC	CASSLLAQETQYF
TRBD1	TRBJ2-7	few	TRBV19	TGTGCCAGTAGCGGCTCCTGGGACAGCCCCTACGAGCAGTACTTC	CASSGSWDSPYEQYF
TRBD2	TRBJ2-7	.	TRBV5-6	TGTGCCAGCAGAGTAGCGGGGGGGCCTTCCGAGCAGTACTTC	CASRVAGGPSEQYF
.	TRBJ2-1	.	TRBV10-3	TGTGCCATCGCTAACCCAGGGGCGAATGAGCAGTTCTTC	CAIANPGANEQFF
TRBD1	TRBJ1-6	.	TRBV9	TGTGCCAGCAGCGTAGCTATGGACAGGCAGCTCCACTTT	CASSVAMDRQLHF
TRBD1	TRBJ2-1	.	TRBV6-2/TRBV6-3	TGTGCCAGCAGCCACTCCGGACAGGGGCGCCCAGGCTACAATGAGCAGTTCTTC	CASSHSGQGRPGYNEQFF
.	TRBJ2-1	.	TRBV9	TGTGCCAGCAGCGTTCGGCCGGGCTCCTACAATGAGCAGTTCTTC	CASSVRPGSYNEQFF
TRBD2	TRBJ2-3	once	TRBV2	TGTGCCAGCAGTGACCGGCGGGGGACAGATACGCAGTATTTT	CASSDRRGTDTQYF